Here is one TCR beta chain with its context. Its antigen is still unknown. No qualities accompany the bases; no much larger clone lies one base away. The donors were included in the validation cohort of around 120 subjects, a group kept apart from the roughly 670-subject first cohort. The sample is drawn from a study of cytomegalovirus exposure and HLA in healthy donors (TCRdb year 2017). Notes on the research overall: According to a later analysis, one platform produced both the approximately 110 validation repertoires and the approximately 670 repertoires of the first cohort. The study was designed to test whether signatures of past pathogen exposure could be identified by cataloging public T cell receptors. In addition to the first cohort of 666 subjects, a separate validation cohort of about 120 different subjects was used. High-throughput TCR immunosequencing, statistical association of individual TCRs with disease status, and machine learning were combined to predict cytomegalovirus infection status.

General conclusions and limits of the study: The study gave a list of around 170 TCR beta chains associated with cytomegalovirus. The validation cohort had no HLA typing available for a later analysis, so co-occurrence within that cohort was assessed over all 120 or so repertoires. The authors suggested that the approach could potentially be extended to other disease states and immunological phenotypes. In vitro tests confirmed that three of the cytomegalovirus-associated TCR beta chains recognize cytomegalovirus antigens. Across donors, most TCR sequences were observed very rarely, whereas some public TCRs were present in many individuals. The classifier was reported to diagnose cytomegalovirus status with high specificity and sensitivity in both the original cohort and the validation cohort. A later analysis found that TCRs clustered in the first cohort also tended to co-occur in the approximately 120 validation repertoires, with 94% of cluster scores above 0.

Library construction relied on the immunoSEQ multiplex PCR assay. The study's processing was this. A statistical classification framework was built to diagnose cytomegalovirus status from the catalog of TCR beta chain sequences. Sourced from immuneACCESS, this table was stored by TCRdb with only in-frame sequences that have V and J called. A share of the clones is absent; for the studies checked, an unresolved V gene accounts for under half, and the remainder has no known explanation. V and J calls and clone size are those listed in that table; D and trimming were worked out from the DNA. Across this sample there are 100,000 to 150,000 clones, with roughly 95% seen only once. The ten largest make up 1.7% of the sample. The germline V and J ends show losses of 4 bases and 4 bases respectively, and no gene match explains 5 bases of the junction. CDR3 length: 14 amino acids, cysteine to phenylalanine. The retained sequence is limited to the CDR3, 42 bases, with the frame set at the first base. Reading the germline V gene gives CDR1 LGHNA and CDR2 YSLEER.

This TCR came from a young man in good health and CMV-seronegative. The sequenced sample consisted of PBMCs. The chain employs TRBV4-3 and TRBJ1-1; 8 middle bases align to TRBD1. The CDR3 protein is CASSRAGGGTEAFF. The DNA sequence follows: TGCGCCAGCAGCCGTGCAGGGGGCGGCACTGAAGCTTTCTTT.